A single sample is the source of the 27 T cell receptor beta chains below, sequenced in a study of blood T cell repertoires in COVID-19. The repertoire was sequenced with immunoSEQ multiplex PCR; TCRdb's copy has only in-frame clones and lacks some. Of some 320,000 clones listed, 70% to 90% are singletons. The material sequenced was peripheral blood. Receptor source: a human donor in a cohort sampled during active COVID-19.

This clone has more than one count but fewer than ten. This chain joins TRBV21-1 and TRBJ1-5. TRBV21-1 counts as a pseudogene. This CDR3 has 16 residues. CDR3 region: CASDRIAHFSNQPQHF. The CDR3 DNA follows: TGTGCCAGCGATCGCATAGCACATTTTAGCAATCAGCCCCAGCATTTT.

This clone was recorded at least ten times. The V and J genes are TRBV19 and TRBJ1-3, with TRBD1 identical over 9 bases. CDR1 is LNHDA, CDR2 SQIVND, per germline (reference sequence). Trimming took 6 bases from V and 7 from J; bases not matched to a gene: 10. This CDR3 is 15 amino acids long. The CDR3 DNA sequence: TGTGCCAGTAGCCTCGGGACAGGGCTTCGGAACACCATATATTTT. Translating gives CASSLGTGLRNTIYF. The complete variable domain, with remaining parts taken from reference TRBV19 and TRBJ1-3, reads DGGITQSPKYLFRKEGQNVTLSCEQNLNHDAMYWYRQDPGQGLRLIYYSQIVNDFQKGDIAEGYSVSREKKESFPLTVTSAQKNPTAFYLCASSLGTGLRNTIYFGEGSWLTVV.

The chain carries TRBV15 and TRBJ2-3, with D possibly TRBD2 on 5 matching bases. The CDR3 contains 16 residues. The germline V gene has CDR1 LNHNV and CDR2 YYDKDF (reference sequence). Trimming shortened V by 5 bases and J by 1 base, and 16 bases separated the two germline ends. The CDR3 nucleotides are TGTGCCACCAGCCCTACCATCCTCGGGGGCACAGATACGCAGTATTTT. Translation: CATSPTILGGTDTQYF.

The chain recombines TRBV6-5 with TRBJ2-4; TRBD1 is a possible D gene (6 bases). Trimming pared 7 bases from V and 3 bases from J, leaving 16 bases between. Per the germline V gene, CDR1 is MNHEY and CDR2 is SVGAGI. This CDR3 spans 15 amino acids. CDR3: CASTVTGSGKNIQYF. The CDR3 DNA reads as TGTGCCAGCACCGTTACAGGGTCCGGCAAAAACATTCAGTACTTC.

This chain uses TRBV19 with TRBJ1-2, with 7 nucleotides matching TRBD1. The V gene end was trimmed by 4 bases and the J gene end by 0 bases; junction bases not matched to a gene: 2. The germline CDR1 and CDR2 sequences are LNHDA and SQIVND (reference sequence). CDR3 length equals 14 residues. The CDR3 loop is CASSTTGTNYGYTF. CDR3 nucleotide sequence: TGTGCCAGTAGTACGACAGGGACTAACTATGGCTACACCTTC.

V usage is TRBV29-1 and J usage is TRBJ2-1; 7 bases are shared with TRBD1. Germline CDR1 is SQVTM and CDR2 is ANQGSEA. CDR3 size: 12 residues. Trimming cost V 7 bases and J 7 bases; bases outside gene matches: 7. CDR3: CSAQNRGNEQFF. The CDR3 nucleotides read TGCAGCGCACAAAACAGGGGTAATGAGCAGTTCTTC.

The J gene is TRBJ1-2, the V gene TRBV27, with no clear D. Trimming removed 3 bases at V and 6 bases at J, with 14 bases between. The CDR3 is 14 residues long. CDR1 is MNHEY, CDR2 SMNVEV, per germline (reference sequence). The CDR3 DNA reads as TGTGCCAGCAGTTTTGCGGGCGTTTCAAATGGCTACACCTTC. This gives the protein CASSFAGVSNGYTF.

The J gene is TRBJ2-1, the V gene TRBV6-5, with D possibly being TRBD2 (6 bases). Germline-derived CDR1 and CDR2 are MNHEY and SVGAGI. The CDR3 length is 15 residues. V was clipped by 5 bases and J by 4 bases, with 15 bases between them. The CDR3 region is CASSQTSLGYNEQFF. CDR3 sequence (DNA): TGTGCCAGCAGTCAAACTAGCCTCGGGTACAATGAGCAGTTCTTC.

J is TRBJ1-2 and V is TRBV5-5; TRBD1 matches at 11 bases. CDR1 is SGHKS, CDR2 YYEKEE, per germline (reference sequence). CDR3 length: 15 residues. Trimming took 2 bases from V and 2 from J; bases not matched to a gene: 2. CDR3 sequence reads: CASSFRDRGNYGYTF. CDR3 DNA sequence: TGTGCCAGCAGCTTCCGGGACAGGGGGAACTATGGCTACACCTTC.

V is TRBV10-3 and J is TRBJ1-1; TRBD1 aligns across 7 bases. This CDR3 contains 13 residues. The V gene end was trimmed by 6 bases and the J gene end by 6 bases; junction bases not matched to a gene: 7. CDR1 and CDR2 (germline): ENHRY, SYGVKD. The CDR3 region is CAIRTDREAEAFF. The DNA of the CDR3 is TGTGCCATCAGAACAGACAGGGAGGCTGAAGCTTTCTTT.

The chain is built from TRBV27 and TRBJ1-5; no clear D gene. The CDR3 contains 13 residues. V was shortened by 5 bases and J by 0 bases, with 5 bases between the two germline ends. Germline V gene sequence: CDR1 MNHEY, CDR2 SMNVEV (reference sequence). The CDR3: CASSRYSNQPQHF. DNA of the CDR3: TGTGCCAGCAGTCGGTATAGCAATCAGCCCCAGCATTTT.

The V call is TRBV5-8, the J call TRBJ1-2; possibly TRBD1 for D (6 bases). Germline values: CDR1 SGHTS, CDR2 YDEGEE. The CDR3 contains 14 residues. Between the trimmed V and J ends, which lost 0 bases and 7 bases, there was a span of 13 bases. Here the CDR3 reads CASSLADSLGGYTF. The CDR3 bases are TGTGCCAGCAGCTTGGCGGACAGCCTTGGTGGCTACACCTTC.

This clone was found once. The V and J genes are TRBV19 and TRBJ1-1; weak D call: TRBD1 (5 bases). V was shortened by 5 bases and J by 7 bases, with 23 bases between the two germline ends. Germline V gene sequence: CDR1 LNHDA, CDR2 SQIVND (reference sequence). The CDR3 extends over 16 amino acids. CDR3 nucleotide sequence: TGTGCCAGTAGTCGTTCTGGACGACAGAAAAGAAATGAAGCTTTCTTT. It codes for CASSRSGRQKRNEAFF.

This clone was seen a handful of times. The rearrangement links TRBV30 to TRBJ1-5; TRBD1 matches 9 bases. The germline V gene has CDR1 GTSNPN and CDR2 SVGIG (reference sequence). V lost 3 bases, J lost 11 bases, and 17 bases stayed unmatched. The CDR3 spans 16 residues. In DNA form, the CDR3 reads TGTGCCTGGAGCCCACCGCCGGGACAGGGTTCTTGGGCCCAGCATTTT. Translation gives CAWSPPPGQGSWAQHF.

The chain carries TRBV7-2 and TRBJ2-1; D may be TRBD2 (5 bases). Trimming pared 3 bases from V and 10 bases from J, leaving 13 bases between. CDR3 length: 13 residues. CDR1 is SGHTA, CDR2 FQGNSA, per germline. CDR3 nucleotides: TGTGCCAGCAGCTTCACTAGTTCCTACGAGCAGTTCTTC. This gives the protein CASSFTSSYEQFF.

Concerning this clone: A much larger clone differs from this one at a single base, so this may be a read error. The chain uses TRBV2 and TRBJ1-3, with 11 bases fitting TRBD1. There are 13 residues in the CDR3. Unmatched junction bases numbered 3, after V lost 11 bases and J lost 3 bases. Germline V gene sequence: CDR1 SNHLY, CDR2 FYNNEI. DNA for the CDR3: TGTGCCTCAGGGACAGGGGGTGGAAACACCATATATTTT. It specifies CASGTGGGNTIYF.

This chain connects TRBV6-5 to TRBJ2-3; D remains ambiguous. With 5 bases removed from V and 5 bases from J, the gap between germline ends came to 11 bases. The germline V gene has CDR1 MNHEY and CDR2 SVGAGI. The CDR3 contains 13 residues. The CDR3 sequence is CASSRFLLDTQYF. CDR3 in DNA: TGTGCCAGCAGTCGCTTCCTACTAGATACGCAGTATTTT.

The CDR3 DNA sequence: TGTGCCAGCAGTCCCGGACAGGCGTACTATGGCTACACCTTC. Amino acids: CASSPGQAYYGYTF. The chain links TRBV27 to TRBJ1-2; 7 nucleotides line up with TRBD1. This CDR3 has 14 residues. Per germline, CDR1 MNHEY and CDR2 SMNVEV (reference sequence). With 5 bases clipped from V and 3 bases from J, the junction kept 6 bases outside the gene matches.

This clone was counted between two and nine times. The chain joins TRBV3-1 (or the pseudogene TRBV3-2) to TRBJ1-6; D not resolved. The V end lost 0 bases, the J end lost 10 bases, and 10 bases lay between the germline ends. The CDR3 spans 14 residues. The germline V gene has CDR1 LGHDT and CDR2 YNNKEL (reference sequence). CDR3 in DNA: TGTGCCAGCAGCCAAGAGGCCAGTTCCTCACCCCTCCACTTT. It translates to CASSQEASSSPLHF.

V is TRBV5-4 and J is TRBJ1-1; 8 bases match TRBD1. The CDR3 is 14 amino acids. J gave up 6 bases and V 0 bases, and 4 bases lay outside the gene matches. The V gene's germline CDR1 is SGHNT and CDR2 YYREEE (reference sequence). CDR3 in amino acids: CASSLGTGSAEAFF. The CDR3, as DNA: TGTGCCAGCAGCTTGGGGACAGGGTCGGCTGAAGCTTTCTTT.

The chain joins TRBV7-3 to TRBJ1-1; D remains ambiguous. Germline-derived CDR1 and CDR2 are SGHTA and FQGTGA. Trimming removed 1 base at V and 1 base at J, with 7 bases between. This CDR3 is 14 amino acids long. The CDR3 DNA sequence: TGTGCCAGCAGCTTAAACGCGGAGAACACTGAAGCTTTCTTT. Translated, it gives CASSLNAENTEAFF.

The J gene is TRBJ2-5, the V gene TRBV25-1; the D is unclear. Germline-derived CDR1 and CDR2 are MGHDK and SYGVNS. This CDR3 has 12 amino acids. The V gene lost 4 bases and the J gene lost 3 bases, with 6 bases spanning the gap. The CDR3 DNA reads TGTGCCAGCAGTGGGCCAGAAGAGACCCAGTACTTC. Encoded protein: CASSGPEETQYF.

The gene calls are TRBV27 and TRBJ2-7; 9 bases are shared with TRBD2. The CDR3 length is 15 residues. Germline assignment: CDR1 MNHEY and CDR2 SMNVEV (reference sequence). J lost 1 base, V lost 2 bases, and 3 bases had no gene match. CDR3 region: CASSLRAGGSYEQYF. Here the CDR3 DNA reads TGTGCCAGCAGTTTAAGGGCGGGGGGGTCCTACGAGCAGTACTTC.

J is TRBJ2-3 and V is TRBV6-5; weak D call: TRBD1 (6 bases). Trimming took 5 bases from V and 7 from J, leaving 19 bases between them. There are 15 residues in the CDR3. CDR1 is MNHEY, CDR2 SVGAGI, per germline. The DNA of the CDR3 is TGTGCCAGCAGTCTAAAAGGGGCAGGGGTCAATACGCAGTATTTT. It yields the protein CASSLKGAGVNTQYF.

The gene calls are TRBV3-1 (or the pseudogene TRBV3-2) and TRBJ1-5; D call uncertain. This CDR3 spans 15 amino acids. Germline V CDR1 and CDR2: LGHDT, YNNKEL (reference sequence). V was shortened by 0 bases and J by 5 bases, with 11 bases between the two germline ends. The CDR3 nucleotides are TGTGCCAGCAGCCAAGAAGGCTGGGCAGATCAGCCCCAGCATTTT. This sequence encodes CASSQEGWADQPQHF.

CDR3 region: CASLAPGHANEKLFF. The CDR3 region has the DNA TGTGCCAGCCTCGCCCCGGGACACGCTAATGAAAAACTGTTTTTT. V is TRBV4-2 and J is TRBJ1-4; a possible D gene is TRBD1 (6 bases). CDR1 and CDR2 from the germline V gene are LGHNA and YNFKEQ. V lost 8 bases to trimming and J lost 3 bases, with 16 bases between them. This CDR3 region has 15 residues.

This chain uses TRBV5-1 with TRBJ1-2; 9 positions agree with TRBD1. This CDR3 is built from 14 residues. CDR1 is SGHRS, CDR2 YFSETQ, per germline. J gave up 5 bases and V 3 bases, and 5 bases lay outside the gene matches. The CDR3 coding sequence is TGCGCCAGCAGCTCCCAGGGGACAGGGTATGGCTACACCTTC. It is translated as CASSSQGTGYGYTF. The variable domain in full, with the rest retrieved from reference TRBV5-1 and TRBJ1-2, is KAGVTQTPRYLIKTRGQQVTLSCSPISGHRSVSWYQQTPGQGLQFLFEYFSETQRNKGNFPGRFSGRQFSNSRSEMNVSTLELGDSALYLCASSSQGTGYGYTFGSGTRLTVV.